This T cell receptor (beta chain) stems from a study of OX40 agonist ivuxolimab in advanced cancers. About the study: Cancers in dose escalation were hepatocellular, melanoma, renal cell and head and neck. Prior anti-PD-1, anti-PD-L1 or anti-CTLA-4 therapy did not bar entry, and more than 35% had some. Partial responses were observed in three patients, of whom one had hepatocellular carcinoma and two had cutaneous melanoma.

Using immunoSEQ multiplex PCR, the repertoire was profiled, and TCRdb retains in-frame clones only, with some absent. Altogether about 81,000 clones are present, roughly 80% being singletons, with the ten largest covering over 5%. Study-wide points: Expanded peripheral T cell antigen specificity was not determined.

In regard to this clone: Its antigen remains unidentified.

Trimming took off 0 bases at V and 5 bases at J, with 17 bases between the two ends. CDR1 is SGHNT and CDR2 is YYREEE in the germline V gene (reference sequence). The CDR3 length is 16 residues. This receptor was taken from an adult with an advanced solid tumor such as melanoma, head and neck, liver or kidney cancer. Sample: CD4+ or CD8+ T cells sorted from blood, taken in a trial of the OX40 agonist ivuxolimab. This sequence joins TRBV5-4 and TRBJ1-2, with D maybe TRBD1 (6 bases). The CDR3 DNA reads TGTGCCAGCAGCTTGGCGGCGGACAGAATGCTTTATGGCTACACCTTC. Its protein product is CASSLAADRMLYGYTF.